What follows describes a single T cell receptor (beta chain). This clone was seen ten or more times. Its antigen is still unknown. Base qualities are not provided; no much larger clone lies one nucleotide away. The germline V gene (reference sequence) sets CDR1 to LNHDA and CDR2 to SQIVND. The junction shows trimming of 3 bases on V and 10 bases on J, and the gene matches do not reach 10 bases of it. Reading from cysteine to phenylalanine, the CDR3 counts 15 amino acids. Only CDR3 DNA is held: 45 bases, read in frame from base 1. TCRbeta CDR3 regions were amplified from genomic DNA by means of the immunoSEQ Assay, a bias-controlled multiplex PCR. From the authors' description of their analysis: Nucleated cell counts per sample were estimated from amplification of reference gene primers within the assay. Sequence reads were collapsed and filtered to measure the absolute abundance of every unique TCRbeta CDR3 rearrangement. For each sample, productive Simpson clonality was calculated as the square root of Simpson's diversity index over productive rearrangements. This immuneACCESS table, as held by TCRdb, lists in-frame sequences with V and J called but not all clones. Of the missing ones, under half trace to an unresolved V gene in checked studies; the others have no known cause. V and J calls and clone size follow that table, whereas D and trimming were derived from the DNA. This sample has about 250,000 clones in its table, and roughly 88% of those were observed once. More than 1.2% of the sample is held by the ten biggest clonotypes.

The data derive from a study of blood T cell repertoires in COVID-19 (dated by TCRdb to about 2020). Background for the entire study: The collaborator samples originated in the United States, Italy and Spain and spanned the acute and convalescent phases of COVID-19. The dataset comprised deeply sampled blood TCRbeta repertoires from subjects exposed to, actively infected with, or recovered from COVID-19. The samples were drawn from two sources: the first 160 participants of the ongoing ImmuneRACE study, and 950 to 1,500 subjects contributed by 6 global collaborators. The repertoires were released in a freely available public database meant as a resource for research on the immune response to SARS-CoV-2. The prospective study material was composed of cDNA or gDNA derived from T cells, B-cell-depleted T cells, or PBMCs. The sample metadata nearly always contained a de-identified subject ID, COVID-19 status, age in years and sex. Where HLA class I and class II types were available, the types were taken from metadata supplied by the sample provider, not from assay-based typing.

On the study overall, not on this receptor specifically: How much clinical and demographic metadata was included differed by source and by participant, and the metadata was provided uncurated.

Whole blood was collected in K2EDTA tubes by collaborating institutions according to the institutions' own protocols. For TCRbeta analysis, collaborators shipped samples as frozen whole blood, isolated PBMCs, or DNA extracted from either of those sample types. What was sequenced was peripheral blood. The source is an elderly man with acute or convalescent COVID-19. The V and J segments used are TRBV19 and TRBJ2-1; 9 of the junction bases match TRBD2. The CDR3 is CASSMFSGRHGEQFF. In nucleotides, the sequence is TGTGCCAGTAGTATGTTTAGCGGGAGACATGGCGAGCAGTTCTTC.